Included here is one T cell receptor beta chain sequence, with context. This sample is drawn from a study of blood T cell repertoires in COVID-19. The CDR3 contains 14 residues. Trimming removed 12 bases from V and 1 base from J, with 18 bases in between. Germline assignment: CDR1 KGHDR and CDR2 SFDVKD. How the authors handled the data: Reference gene primer amplification in the assay estimated nucleated cell counts. TCRdb's table, derived via immunoSEQ multiplex PCR, lists solely in-frame clones and lacks some. V, J and clone size were drawn from that table, and D and trimming were deduced from the DNA. This table holds around 180,000 clones, about 84% found once.

This sequence originates from a person aged 70 to 85 with COVID-19, enrolled during active disease. Input material: peripheral blood. The genes are TRBV24-1 and TRBJ2-7; D is perhaps TRBD2 (5 bases). CDR3 protein: CAAGNCGESYEQYF. The CDR3 nucleotides are TGTGCCGCCGGGAATTGCGGTGAGTCCTACGAGCAGTACTTC.